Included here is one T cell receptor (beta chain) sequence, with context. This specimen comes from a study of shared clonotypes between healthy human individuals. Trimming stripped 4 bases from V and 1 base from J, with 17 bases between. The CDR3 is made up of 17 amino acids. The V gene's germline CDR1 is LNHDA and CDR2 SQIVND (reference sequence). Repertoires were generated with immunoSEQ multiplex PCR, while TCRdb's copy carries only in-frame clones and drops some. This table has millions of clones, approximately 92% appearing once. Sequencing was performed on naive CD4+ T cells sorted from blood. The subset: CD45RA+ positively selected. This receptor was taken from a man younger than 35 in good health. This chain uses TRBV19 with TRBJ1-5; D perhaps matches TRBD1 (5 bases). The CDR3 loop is CASSNPPFGASNQPQHF. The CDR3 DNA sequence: TGTGCCAGTAGTAACCCTCCTTTCGGGGCGAGCAATCAGCCCCAGCATTTT.